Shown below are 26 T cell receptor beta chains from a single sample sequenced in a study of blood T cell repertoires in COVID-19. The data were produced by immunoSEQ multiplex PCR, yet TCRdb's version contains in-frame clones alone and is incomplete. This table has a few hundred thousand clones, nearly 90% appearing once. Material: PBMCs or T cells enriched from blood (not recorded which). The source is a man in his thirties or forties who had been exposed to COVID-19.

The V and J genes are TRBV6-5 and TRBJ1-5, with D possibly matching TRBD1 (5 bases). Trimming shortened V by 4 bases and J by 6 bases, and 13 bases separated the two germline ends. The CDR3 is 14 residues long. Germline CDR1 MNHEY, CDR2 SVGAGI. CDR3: CASSLGPRGQPQHF. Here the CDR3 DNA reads TGTGCCAGCAGTTTAGGGCCAAGGGGTCAGCCCCAGCATTTT.

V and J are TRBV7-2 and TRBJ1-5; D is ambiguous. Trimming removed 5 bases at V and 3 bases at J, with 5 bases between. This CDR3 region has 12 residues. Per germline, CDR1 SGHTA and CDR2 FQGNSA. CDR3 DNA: TGTGCCAGCAGCCCTTCCAATCAGCCCCAGCATTTT. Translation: CASSPSNQPQHF.

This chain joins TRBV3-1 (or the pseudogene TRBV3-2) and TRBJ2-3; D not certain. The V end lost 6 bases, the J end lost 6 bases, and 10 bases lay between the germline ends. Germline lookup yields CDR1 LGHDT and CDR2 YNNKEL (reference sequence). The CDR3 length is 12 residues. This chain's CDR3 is CASSELVDTQYF. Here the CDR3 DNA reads TGTGCCAGCAGTGAATTAGTGGATACGCAGTATTTT.

The CDR3 coding sequence is TGTGCCAGCTCACCACCAGACAGCTACTCCTACAATGAGCAGTTCTTC. Protein: CASSPPDSYSYNEQFF. The chain links TRBV18 to TRBJ2-1, with a weak D call TRBD1 (5 bases). Trimming left V 0 bases short and J 0 bases short, with 9 bases between. CDR1 and CDR2 from the germline V gene are KGHSH and LQKENI. The CDR3 sequence is 16 residues long.

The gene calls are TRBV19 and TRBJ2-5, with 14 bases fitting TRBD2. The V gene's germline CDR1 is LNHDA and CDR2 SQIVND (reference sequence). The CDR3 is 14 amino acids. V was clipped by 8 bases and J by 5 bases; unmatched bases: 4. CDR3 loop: CASATSGGAETQYF. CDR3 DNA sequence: TGTGCCAGTGCGACTAGCGGGGGGGCGGAGACCCAGTACTTC.

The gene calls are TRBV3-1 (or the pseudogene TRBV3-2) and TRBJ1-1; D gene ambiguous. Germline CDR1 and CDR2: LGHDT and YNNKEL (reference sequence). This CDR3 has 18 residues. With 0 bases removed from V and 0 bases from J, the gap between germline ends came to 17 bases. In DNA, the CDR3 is TGTGCCAGCAGCCAAGAAGAAGGCGGGGTCCGGATGAACACTGAAGCTTTCTTT. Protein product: CASSQEEGGVRMNTEAFF.

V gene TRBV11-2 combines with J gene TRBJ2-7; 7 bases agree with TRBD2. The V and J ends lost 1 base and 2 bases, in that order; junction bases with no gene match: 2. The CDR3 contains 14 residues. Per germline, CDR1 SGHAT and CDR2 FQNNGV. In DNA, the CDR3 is TGTGCCAGCAGCTTAGGGGGGGGAGCCTACGAGCAGTACTTC. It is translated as CASSLGGGAYEQYF.

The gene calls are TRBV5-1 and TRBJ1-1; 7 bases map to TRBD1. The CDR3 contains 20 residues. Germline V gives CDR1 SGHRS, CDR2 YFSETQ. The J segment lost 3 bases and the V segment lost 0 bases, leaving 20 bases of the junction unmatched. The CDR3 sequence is CASSLEWAGGIGGPDTEAFF. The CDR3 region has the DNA TGCGCCAGCAGCTTGGAGTGGGCAGGGGGGATTGGTGGGCCGGACACTGAAGCTTTCTTT.

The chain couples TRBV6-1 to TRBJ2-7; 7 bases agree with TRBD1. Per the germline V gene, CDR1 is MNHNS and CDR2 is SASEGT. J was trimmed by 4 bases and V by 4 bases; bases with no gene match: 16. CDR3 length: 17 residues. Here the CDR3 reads CASSVFLRTGITYEQYF. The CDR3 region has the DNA TGTGCCAGCAGTGTCTTCCTCCGGACAGGAATTACGTACGAGCAGTACTTC.

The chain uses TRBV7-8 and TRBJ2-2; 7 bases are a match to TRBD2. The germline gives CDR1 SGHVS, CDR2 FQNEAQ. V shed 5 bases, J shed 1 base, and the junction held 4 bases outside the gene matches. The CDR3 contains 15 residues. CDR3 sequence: CASSLWGGNTGELFF. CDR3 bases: TGTGCCAGCAGCCTGTGGGGGGGGAACACCGGGGAGCTGTTTTTT.

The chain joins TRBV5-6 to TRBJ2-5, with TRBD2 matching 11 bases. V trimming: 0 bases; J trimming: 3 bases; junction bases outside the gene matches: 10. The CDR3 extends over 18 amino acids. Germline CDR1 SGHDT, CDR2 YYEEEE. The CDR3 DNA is TGTGCCAGCAGCTTGGTTATAGCGGGGGGGCTTTTAGAAGAGACCCAGTACTTC. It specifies CASSLVIAGGLLEETQYF. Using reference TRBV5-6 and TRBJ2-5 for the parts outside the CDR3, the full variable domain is DAGVTQSPTHLIKTRGQQVTLRCSPKSGHDTVSWYQQALGQGPQFIFQYYEEEERQRGNFPDRFSGHQFPNYSSELNVNALLLGDSALYLCASSLVIAGGLLEETQYFGPGTRLLVL.

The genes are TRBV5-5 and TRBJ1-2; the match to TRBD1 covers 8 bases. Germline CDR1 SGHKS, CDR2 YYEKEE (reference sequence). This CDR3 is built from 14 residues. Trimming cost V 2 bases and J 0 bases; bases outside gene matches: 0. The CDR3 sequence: CASSLQGANYGYTF. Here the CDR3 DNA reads TGTGCCAGCAGCTTACAGGGGGCTAACTATGGCTACACCTTC. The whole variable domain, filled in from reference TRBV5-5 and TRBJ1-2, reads DAGVTQSPTHLIKTRGQQVTLRCSPISGHKSVSWYQQVLGQGPQFIFQYYEKEERGRGNFPDRFSARQFPNYSSELNVNALLLGDSALYLCASSLQGANYGYTFGSGTRLTVV.

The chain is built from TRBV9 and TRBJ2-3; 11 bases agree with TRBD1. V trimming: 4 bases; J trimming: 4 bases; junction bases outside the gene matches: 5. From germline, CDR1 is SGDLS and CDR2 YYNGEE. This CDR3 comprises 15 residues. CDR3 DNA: TGTGCCAGCAGCCGGGACAGGGGGGTTGCAGATACGCAGTATTTT. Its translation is CASSRDRGVADTQYF.

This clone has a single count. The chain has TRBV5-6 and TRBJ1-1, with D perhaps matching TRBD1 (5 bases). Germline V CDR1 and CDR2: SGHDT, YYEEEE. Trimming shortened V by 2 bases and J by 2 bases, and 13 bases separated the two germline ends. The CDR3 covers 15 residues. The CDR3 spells CASSFDSKINTEAFF. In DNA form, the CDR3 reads TGTGCCAGCAGCTTTGACAGCAAAATAAACACTGAAGCTTTCTTT.

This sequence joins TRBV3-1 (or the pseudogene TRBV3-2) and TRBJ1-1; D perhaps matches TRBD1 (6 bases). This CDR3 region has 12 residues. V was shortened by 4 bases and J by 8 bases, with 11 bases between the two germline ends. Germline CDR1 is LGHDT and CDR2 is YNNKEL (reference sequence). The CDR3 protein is CASSLTDREAFF. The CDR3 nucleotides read TGTGCCAGCAGCCTTACTGACAGGGAAGCTTTCTTT.

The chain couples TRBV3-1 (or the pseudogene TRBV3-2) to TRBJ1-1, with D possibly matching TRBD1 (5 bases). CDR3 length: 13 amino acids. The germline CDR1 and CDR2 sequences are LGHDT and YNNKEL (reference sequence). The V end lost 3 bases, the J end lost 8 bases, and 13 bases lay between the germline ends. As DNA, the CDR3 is TGTGCCAGCAGCCAGGAGGGACGGCGGGAAGCTTTCTTT. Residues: CASSQEGRREAFF.

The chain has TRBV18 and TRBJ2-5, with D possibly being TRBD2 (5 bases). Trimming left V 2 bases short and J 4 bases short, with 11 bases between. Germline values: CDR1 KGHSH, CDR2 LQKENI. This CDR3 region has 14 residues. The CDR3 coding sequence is TGTGCCAGCTCACCAGGGCCCCGGGGAGAGACCCAGTACTTC. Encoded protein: CASSPGPRGETQYF.

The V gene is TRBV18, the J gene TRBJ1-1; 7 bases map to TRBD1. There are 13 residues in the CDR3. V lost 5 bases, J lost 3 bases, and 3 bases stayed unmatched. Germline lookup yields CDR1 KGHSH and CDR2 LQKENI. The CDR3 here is CASSRTGYTEAFF. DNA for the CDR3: TGTGCCAGCTCAAGGACAGGTTACACTGAAGCTTTCTTT.

The CDR3 DNA reads TGTGCCAGCTCACCGGGTAACAGATTCTACGAGCAGTACTTC. The encoded protein is CASSPGNRFYEQYF. This rearrangement joins TRBV18 to TRBJ2-7; D is uncertain. The CDR3 has 14 amino acids. In germline, CDR1 is KGHSH, CDR2 LQKENI. Between the trimmed V and J ends, which lost 3 bases and 3 bases, there was a span of 12 bases.

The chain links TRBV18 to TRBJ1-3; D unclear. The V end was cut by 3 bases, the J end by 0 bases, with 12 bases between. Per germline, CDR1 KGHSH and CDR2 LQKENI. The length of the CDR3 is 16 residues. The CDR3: CASSPSTSRSGNTIYF. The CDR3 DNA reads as TGTGCCAGCTCACCCTCGACAAGCCGCTCTGGAAACACCATATATTTT.

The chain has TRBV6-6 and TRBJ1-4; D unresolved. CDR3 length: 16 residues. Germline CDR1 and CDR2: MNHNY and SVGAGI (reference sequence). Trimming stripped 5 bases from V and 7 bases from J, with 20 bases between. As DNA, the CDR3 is TGTGCCAGCAGTATTTTTGCGGGTTTGTTGGGTGAAAAACTGTTTTTT. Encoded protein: CASSIFAGLLGEKLFF.

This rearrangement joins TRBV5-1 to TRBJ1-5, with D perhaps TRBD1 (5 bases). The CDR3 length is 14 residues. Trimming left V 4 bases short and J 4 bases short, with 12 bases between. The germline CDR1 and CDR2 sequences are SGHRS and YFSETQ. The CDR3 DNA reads TGCGCCAGCAGCCCGGGGGACGGAAATCAGCCCCAGCATTTT. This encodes CASSPGDGNQPQHF.

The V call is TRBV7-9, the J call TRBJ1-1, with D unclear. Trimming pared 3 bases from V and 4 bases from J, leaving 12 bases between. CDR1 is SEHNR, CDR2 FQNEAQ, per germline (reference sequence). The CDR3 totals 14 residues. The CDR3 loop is CASSFGLIGTEAFF. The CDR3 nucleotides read TGTGCCAGCAGCTTCGGGTTAATCGGCACTGAAGCTTTCTTT.

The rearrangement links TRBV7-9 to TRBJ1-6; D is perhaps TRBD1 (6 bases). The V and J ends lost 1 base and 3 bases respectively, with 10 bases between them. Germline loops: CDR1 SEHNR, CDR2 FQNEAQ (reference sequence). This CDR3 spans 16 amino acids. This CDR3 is CASSLVGQIYNSPLHF. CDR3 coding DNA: TGTGCCAGCAGCTTAGTTGGACAGATCTATAATTCACCCCTCCACTTT. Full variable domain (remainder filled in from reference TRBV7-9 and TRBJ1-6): DTGVSQNPRHKITKRGQNVTFRCDPISEHNRLYWYRQTLGQGPEFLTYFQNEAQLEKSRLLSDRFSAERPKGSFSTLEIQRTEQGDSAMYLCASSLVGQIYNSPLHFGNGTRLTVT.

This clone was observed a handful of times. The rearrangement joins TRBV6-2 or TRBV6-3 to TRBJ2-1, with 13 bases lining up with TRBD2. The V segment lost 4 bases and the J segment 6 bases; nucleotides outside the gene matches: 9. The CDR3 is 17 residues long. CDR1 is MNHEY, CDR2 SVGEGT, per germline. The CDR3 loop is CASSWTPGTSGVNEQFF. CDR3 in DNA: TGTGCCAGCAGTTGGACCCCCGGGACTAGCGGGGTCAATGAGCAGTTCTTC.

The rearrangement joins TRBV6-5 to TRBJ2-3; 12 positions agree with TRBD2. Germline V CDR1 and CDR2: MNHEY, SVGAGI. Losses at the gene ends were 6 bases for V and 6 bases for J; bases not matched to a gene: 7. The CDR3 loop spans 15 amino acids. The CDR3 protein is CASSPPSGGGDTQYF. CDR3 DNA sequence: TGTGCCAGCAGCCCACCTAGCGGGGGGGGTGATACGCAGTATTTT.